This T cell receptor (beta chain) was observed in a study of quantifying T cell responses using KT2 cells. Across the whole study: RNA was reverse transcribed with TCR alpha and beta constant-region primers.

A single-stranded UMI oligo with SP2 sequence was ligated to cDNA 3' ends. An equimolar mix of RC1.1 and RC1.2 primed the beta chain across TRBC1 and TRBC2. TCRdb re-analysed the UMI-ligation and nested PCR reads in MiXCR, keeping a single row per CDR3 protein. This sample carries around 56,000 distinct CDR3 sequences, over 9% of them seen once, and the ten largest clones take roughly 9.5%. V was clipped by 0 bases and J by 6 bases, with 10 bases between them. Looked up from germline, CDR1 is MNHNS and CDR2 is SASEGT. The CDR3 spans 14 residues. In its sample, this clonotype was seen a few times. Its specificity is not known. Notes on the study in general: Very high KT2 spike-in numbers caused saturation in KT2 sequence detection.

The sequenced sample was PBMCs spiked with cells of the T cell clone KT2. The rearrangement joins TRBV6-1 to TRBJ2-3; D is perhaps TRBD1 (6 bases). The sequence was collected from a human donor. This CDR3 is CASSEAPGEDTQYF. The CDR3 nucleotides read TGTGCCAGCAGTGAAGCACCAGGGGAGGATACGCAGTATTTT.